These T cell receptor beta chains were read from a single sample in a study of control samples from healthy donors and cancer patients. Sequenced by immunoSEQ multiplex PCR; TCRdb stores in-frame clones only, minus some. The table has under 85,000 clones, approximately 82% seen once. The sequencing input was PBMCs. These receptors all stem from a man in his sixties with head and neck cancer. Each CDR3 is given with its conserved first and last residue. Each record gives: J gene, V gene, CDR3 protein.

J: TRBJ2-7; V: TRBV27; CDR3: CASRRYRQGRGGGQYF
J: TRBJ1-3; V: TRBV30; CDR3: CAWSAGGTIYF
J: TRBJ2-2; V: TRBV6-1; CDR3: CASSEAGSGAGELFF
J: TRBJ2-3; V: TRBV20-1; CDR3: CSASSPEGMDTQYF
J: TRBJ2-5; V: TRBV18; CDR3: CASSGTSGPPETQYF
J: TRBJ1-4; V: TRBV28; CDR3: CASGEPTGATNEKLFF
J: TRBJ1-2; V: TRBV7-2; CDR3: CASSFPGTPHGYTF
J: TRBJ2-1; V: TRBV9; CDR3: CASSVASQRANNEQFF
J: TRBJ2-3; V: TRBV10-3; CDR3: CAISEGLASDTQYF
J: TRBJ2-3; V: TRBV9; CDR3: CASSVATDTQYF
J: TRBJ2-1; V: TRBV7-2; CDR3: CASSLGAGPSNEQFF
J: TRBJ1-5; V: TRBV11-2; CDR3: CASSLGDTLNQPQHF
J: TRBJ2-7; V: TRBV10-1; CDR3: CASSESQSGLWEQYF
J: TRBJ2-5; V: TRBV5-5; CDR3: CASSPLSPETQYF
J: TRBJ2-2; V: TRBV3-1/TRBV3-2; CDR3: CASSQPRGAGRQINTGELFF
J: TRBJ2-7; V: TRBV3-1/TRBV3-2; CDR3: CASSQDPLADSYEQYF
J: TRBJ2-5; V: TRBV6-5; CDR3: CASRGTRNLGETQYF
J: TRBJ2-1; V: TRBV2; CDR3: CASSSLGLKRGPEQFF
J: TRBJ2-3; V: TRBV7-2; CDR3: CASSPAGVRDTQYF
J: TRBJ1-5; V: TRBV15; CDR3: CATSRAFNQPQHF
J: TRBJ2-1; V: TRBV5-1; CDR3: CASSWGPGGSNEQFF
J: TRBJ2-1; V: TRBV19; CDR3: CASNLGLVWDNEQFF
J: TRBJ1-5; V: TRBV19; CDR3: CASRPTLRTFNNQPQHF
J: TRBJ2-5; V: TRBV7-8; CDR3: CASSIPGRGETQYF
J: TRBJ2-2; V: TRBV4-1; CDR3: CASSQGPTNTGELFF
J: TRBJ1-1; V: TRBV6-1; CDR3: CASSEALTGGEAFF
J: TRBJ2-7; V: TRBV7-2; CDR3: CASSLSYGTESYEQYF
J: TRBJ2-4; V: TRBV6-5; CDR3: CASRATFAQNIQYF
J: TRBJ1-5; V: TRBV4-1; CDR3: CASSYQGASDQPQHF
J: TRBJ2-7; V: TRBV5-6; CDR3: CASSSFGTDDQQYF
J: TRBJ2-5; V: TRBV11-2; CDR3: CASSDVQETQYF
J: TRBJ2-7; V: TRBV3-1/TRBV3-2; CDR3: CASSPGRGPFYEQYF
J: TRBJ2-3; V: TRBV25-1; CDR3: CASSERGDTQYF
J: TRBJ1-1; V: TRBV4-1; CDR3: CASSQGGQWNTEAFF
J: TRBJ2-1; V: TRBV24-1; CDR3: CATSEPGLAANEQFF
J: TRBJ1-2; V: TRBV5-1; CDR3: CASSLVGGTRGYTF
J: TRBJ2-4; V: TRBV15; CDR3: CATSSGGGRGNIQYF
J: TRBJ1-2; V: TRBV27; CDR3: CASRRPGTGGVGGYTF
J: TRBJ1-5; V: TRBV9; CDR3: CASKGQPQHF
J: TRBJ1-4; V: TRBV5-1; CDR3: CASSHDPSRAPNEKLFF
J: TRBJ2-2; V: TRBV5-1; CDR3: CTSSLNEVGELFF
J: TRBJ1-6; V: TRBV4-1; CDR3: CASSQLPPKRGWTNGSPLHF
J: TRBJ1-1; V: TRBV6-6; CDR3: CASSRQGVGAEAFF
J: TRBJ1-2; V: TRBV9; CDR3: CASNTPWEGAHRNYGYTF
J: TRBJ2-5; V: TRBV5-1; CDR3: CASSLGTGTGRQTQYF
J: TRBJ2-3; V: TRBV5-8; CDR3: CASSRSGRGTDTQYF
J: TRBJ1-5; V: TRBV30; CDR3: CAWSVSSAYSNQPQHF